The present TCR beta chain was sequenced within a study of blood T cells in healthy people across ages (dated by TCRdb to 2013 to 2016). General notes on the study: In model experiments, template switching captured roughly one uniquely barcoded TCR beta cDNA molecule for every two T cells. Using deep sequencing normalized with unique cDNA molecular identifiers, the study measured how TCR beta repertoire diversity changes with age. The donors were split into four age groups: young (average around 15 years), middle-aged (over 35), aged (roughly 60) and long-lived (roughly 88). To avoid experimental bias, donors of different ages were distributed randomly across sequencing lanes. The study analyzed two additional independent replicas of 1 million unique cDNA reads from the same blood draw for two donors, one aged 18 to 29 and one aged 80 or older.

This clonotype was observed a handful of times. Which antigen it targets is not known. No base qualities exist here, and no much larger clone lies one base off it. Here is what the overall study found, with its caveats: Because profiling used bulk unsorted PBMCs, naive and antigen-experienced compartments could not be compared conclusively. Observed TCR beta diversity per million T cells fell roughly linearly with age, and a significant reduction was already apparent by age about 36. Compared with the aged group, more naive CD4+ T cells, fewer expanded clones and increased TCR diversity were shown by the long-lived group, suggesting age selection. A strong correlation was found between observed TCR beta diversity and the percentage of naive T cells measured by flow cytometry. Estimates of total diversity from one million sequenced T cells were regarded as lower bounds and underestimates. The CMV infection status of donors was not known, potentially confounding age-related changes in expanded clonotypes.

Libraries were constructed by 5' RACE. The sequencing machine was an Illumina HiSeq 2500. A second PCR of about 6 to 11 cycles was performed with a sample-barcoded 5' primer and a J-beta primer mix. A template-switch 5' adaptor carrying 12 random nucleotides introduced a unique molecular identifier onto each TCR beta cDNA molecule. Each sample yielded at least 2.5 million CDR3-containing paired-end reads. First-strand cDNA was synthesized from all RNA with the Mint cDNA synthesis kit, primed by a TRBC-specific oligonucleotide. Following uracil-DNA glycosylase treatment, all cDNA underwent a first 18-cycle PCR with the universal primers M1SS and BC2_uni_R. The study's processing was this. Each sample was normalized by randomly selecting 1 million high-quality reads, each carrying a distinct molecular identifier. Instead of being binned into consensus sequences, reads with shared molecular identifiers were discarded. MiTCR, set to a Q25 quality threshold and the strictest error-elimination algorithm, was used for CDR3 identification, clonotype clustering and error correction. A nonparametric unseen species model with Euler transformation was used to estimate a lower bound on total TCR beta diversity. Using fastp trimming at Q25 and MiXCR clonotype assembly, TCRdb reanalyzed the public sequencing data and kept in-frame beta chains. Every entry covers one CDR3 protein and lists the most common genes and DNA from its rows. TCRdb, rather than the study authors, made the V and J calls. The table for this sample lists 1.5 million to 2 million distinct CDR3 sequences; 30% to 40% of them were counted only once. The ten largest clones represent around 11% of the sample.

The junction shows trimming of 1 base on V and 15 bases on J, and the gene matches do not reach 6 bases of it. CDR1 and CDR2 are drawn from the germline V gene (reference sequence): GTSNPN, SVGIG. The CDR3 measures 13 amino acids from cysteine to phenylalanine. Kept here is only the CDR3 DNA, which spans 39 bases and is read in frame from base 1. Donors were 40 or so systemically healthy Caucasian individuals from Russia aged roughly 6 to 100 years. About 10 milliliters of peripheral blood were drawn from each donor into EDTA-treated Vacutainer tubes. PBMCs were isolated by Ficoll-Paque density-gradient centrifugation, with at least 7 million obtained per sample. Total RNA was extracted from PBMCs with Trizol reagent, with at least 6 micrograms obtained per sample. The percentages of naive CD45RAhigh/CD27high T cells were determined by flow cytometry on a PBMC aliquot from every donor.

The chain joins TRBV30 to TRBJ2-1; TRBD2 aligns with 13 central bases. Sequenced sample: blood. The TCR originated in a woman in her twenties or thirties in good health. The CDR3 protein is CAWSAGTSGVRFF. The nucleotide sequence reads as follows: TGTGCCTGGAGTGCCGGGACTAGCGGGGTAAGGTTCTTC.